These 2 T cell receptor beta chains share one sample of origin, sequenced in a study of metastatic and nonmetastatic thyroid tumors. TCRdb redid the clone calls on the PCR reads using MiXCR. The sample includes about 16,000 clones, about 31% of them seen just once. None of the patients had undergone any treatment ahead of thyroid surgery. Material for sequencing was tumor tissue. These receptors came from a male donor with papillary thyroid cancer or a benign thyroid nodule (not recorded which). Some clones in this sample may be carry-over from other donors' samples.

The gene calls are TRBV6-5 and TRBJ1-3, with D unclear. CDR1 is MNHEY and CDR2 is SVGAGI in the germline V gene. This CDR3 region has 14 residues. V lost 6 bases to trimming and J lost 2 bases, with 11 bases between them. The CDR3 nucleotides are TGTGCCAGCAGCTACAAAAGCACTGGAAACACCATATATTTT. It specifies CASSYKSTGNTIYF.

This clone was counted many times. The same CDR3 is also encoded by other DNA sequences in this sample. The chain joins TRBV7-2 to TRBJ2-5; 13 bases fit TRBD2. Germline CDR1 is SGHTA and CDR2 is FQGNSA. CDR3 length: 17 residues. V was clipped by 5 bases and J by 0 bases; unmatched bases: 6. The CDR3, as DNA: TGTGCCAGCAGCAAAGGGACTAGCGGGACGTACCAAGAGACCCAGTACTTC. This encodes CASSKGTSGTYQETQYF.